Each of the 7 T cell receptor beta chains below was sequenced from the same sample in a study of T cell responses to AZD1222 COVID-19 vaccine. Profiled with immunoSEQ multiplex PCR; TCRdb holds only in-frame clones, not every one. The sample yields 150,000 to 200,000 clones, 90% seen once. The sequenced sample was peripheral blood, obtained on day 0 of AZD1222 vaccination. The receptors derive from an adult in good health.

The rearrangement links TRBV6-2 or TRBV6-3 to TRBJ1-5; 9 bases fit TRBD1. CDR1 is MNHEY, CDR2 SVGEGT, per germline. V lost 9 bases and J lost 1; bases outside the gene matches: 10. The CDR3 is made up of 16 amino acids. CDR3 residues: CASSNTGTGSNQPQHF. The CDR3, as DNA: TGTGCCAGTAGTAACACCGGGACAGGGAGCAATCAGCCCCAGCATTTT.

The rearrangement links TRBV7-9 to TRBJ2-7; TRBD2 is a possible D gene (6 bases). The CDR3 totals 13 residues. Germline CDR1 and CDR2: SEHNR and FQNEAQ (reference sequence). Trimming pared 1 base from V and 6 bases from J, leaving 10 bases between. CDR3 in amino acids: CASSLEGGVEQYF. The CDR3 DNA follows: TGTGCCAGCAGCTTAGAAGGAGGGGTCGAGCAGTACTTC.

The V and J genes are TRBV7-9 and TRBJ1-6; 8 nucleotides align to TRBD1. Per germline, CDR1 SEHNR and CDR2 FQNEAQ (reference sequence). The CDR3 loop spans 15 amino acids. The V segment lost 5 bases and the J segment 5 bases; nucleotides outside the gene matches: 5. The CDR3 nucleotides read TGTGCCAGCAGCCCTCAGGGGGCGGATAATTCACCCCTCCACTTT. Translated: CASSPQGADNSPLHF.

V and J are TRBV11-2 and TRBJ2-1, with D perhaps TRBD1 (6 bases). Trimming left V 1 base short and J 4 bases short, with 11 bases between. CDR1 is SGHAT, CDR2 FQNNGV, per germline. The CDR3 covers 15 residues. DNA of the CDR3: TGTGCCAGCAGCTTAGTCAGGGGATCGTACAATGAGCAGTTCTTC. This codes for CASSLVRGSYNEQFF.

The rearrangement joins TRBV5-1 to TRBJ1-2; D is unresolved. Germline CDR1 is SGHRS and CDR2 is YFSETQ. The V gene lost 0 bases and the J gene lost 8 bases, with 14 bases spanning the gap. The CDR3 is 14 amino acids. Here the CDR3 reads CASSLEQPRTGYTF. Here the CDR3 DNA reads TGCGCCAGCAGCTTGGAACAGCCGAGGACGGGCTACACCTTC.

The chain employs TRBV6-5 and TRBJ1-1; 8 nucleotides line up with TRBD1. Germline loops: CDR1 MNHEY, CDR2 SVGAGI. J lost 4 bases, V lost 7 bases, and 11 bases had no gene match. This CDR3 comprises 15 residues. The CDR3 spells CASTAARGRGTEAFF. CDR3 nucleotides: TGTGCCAGCACCGCCGCCAGGGGGCGGGGCACTGAAGCTTTCTTT.

This chain connects TRBV4-2 to TRBJ1-3; 8 nucleotides align to TRBD1. J lost 3 bases, V lost 0 bases, and 10 bases had no gene match. The germline V gene has CDR1 LGHNA and CDR2 YNFKEQ. This CDR3 spans 18 amino acids. DNA for the CDR3: TGTGCCAGCAGCCAAGATTTGCAGGGGGCGACCAATGGAAACACCATATATTTT. This translates into CASSQDLQGATNGNTIYF.